This T cell receptor beta chain was captured by sequencing in a study of blood T cell repertoires in COVID-19. Study-wide background: Some COVID-19 samples were acute and others convalescent; all came from the United States, Italy and Spain.

As processed by the authors: Amplified reference gene primers provided the basis for estimating nucleated cell counts. Profiling relied on immunoSEQ multiplex PCR, and the TCRdb table lists in-frame clones only, not all of them. D and trimming were read from the DNA, whereas the V and J calls and clone size are those reported in that table. Of 130,000 to 150,000 clones listed, 84% are singletons. Participants were aged about 18 to 100 years from about two dozen US areas. Cohorts were based on clinical histories the participants reported. V gave up 3 bases and J gave up 8 bases, with 16 bases separating them. The CDR3 has 15 residues. CDR1 is PRHDT, CDR2 FYEKMQ, per germline (reference sequence).

The origin of this receptor is a man aged 35-49 years with acute COVID-19. Sequencing was carried out using PBMCs or T cells enriched from blood (not recorded which). V and J are TRBV13 and TRBJ2-2; possible D gene TRBD1, 7 bases. The CDR3 here is CASSLEGAPTGELFF. The CDR3 nucleotides read TGTGCCAGCAGCTTGGAGGGGGCCCCTACTGGGGAGCTGTTTTTT. Full variable domain (remainder filled in from reference TRBV13 and TRBJ2-2): AAGVIQSPRHLIKEKRETATLKCYPIPRHDTVYWYQQGPGQDPQFLISFYEKMQSDKGSIPDRFSAQQFSDYHSELNMSSLELGDSALYFCASSLEGAPTGELFFGEGSRLTVL.